This record covers a single TCR beta chain. Per germline, CDR1 LNHDA and CDR2 SQIVND (reference sequence). V shed 5 bases and J 6 bases; nucleotides not matched to a gene: 10. This CDR3 has 15 amino acids. The sample originates from a study of blood T cell repertoires in COVID-19. This table comes from immunoSEQ multiplex PCR, and its TCRdb copy is limited to in-frame clones, with some not included. There are 80,000 to 100,000 clones in the sample; 82% occur only once, and approximately 11% lies in the top ten. The rearrangement joins TRBV19 to TRBJ1-5; TRBD1 matches 7 bases. Specimen: peripheral blood. The TCR comes from a man aged 65 to 79 with active or convalescent COVID-19. DNA for the CDR3: TGTGCCAGTAGTGCAAGACAGGGATGGGGTCAGCCCCAGCATTTT. Its translation is CASSARQGWGQPQHF.